The sequence of this T cell receptor (beta chain) was determined in a study of T cell responses to AZD1222 COVID-19 vaccine. Study-level results: Of the AZD1222 recipients, only 5 or 6 were seropositive at baseline.

Sequencing used immunoSEQ multiplex PCR; TCRdb keeps in-frame clones, though not all of them. The sample yields 85,000 to 100,000 clones, approximately 90% seen once. Looked up from germline, CDR1 is SGHAT and CDR2 is FQNNGV. The CDR3 extends over 16 amino acids. The V end was cut by 1 base, the J end by 3 bases, with 14 bases between. Comments on this clone: The antigen is not known.

This sequence originates from an adult in good health. V and J are TRBV11-2 and TRBJ2-3, with a weak D call TRBD2 (6 bases). The starting material was peripheral blood, obtained on day 0 of AZD1222 vaccination. DNA for the CDR3: TGTGCCAGCAGCTTAGGGGCTAGCGCGGGGACAGATACGCAGTATTTT. Amino acid sequence: CASSLGASAGTDTQYF.